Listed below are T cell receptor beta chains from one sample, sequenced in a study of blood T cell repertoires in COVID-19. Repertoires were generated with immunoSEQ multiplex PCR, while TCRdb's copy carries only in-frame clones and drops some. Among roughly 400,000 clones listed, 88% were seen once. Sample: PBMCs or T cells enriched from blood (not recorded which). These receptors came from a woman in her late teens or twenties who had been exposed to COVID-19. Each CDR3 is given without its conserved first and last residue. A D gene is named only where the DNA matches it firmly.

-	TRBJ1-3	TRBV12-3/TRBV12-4	ASSLPQPGLY
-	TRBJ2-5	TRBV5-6	ASSLGQGGNRETQY
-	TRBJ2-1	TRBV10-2	ASRRDSPYNEQF
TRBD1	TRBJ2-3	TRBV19	ASSQTGGTDTQY
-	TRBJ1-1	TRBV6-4	ASSLTRDTEAF
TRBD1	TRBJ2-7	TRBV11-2	ASSTGQGYEQY
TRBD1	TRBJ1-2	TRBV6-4	ASLPQGANYGYT
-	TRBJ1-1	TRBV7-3	ASSLKQPEAF
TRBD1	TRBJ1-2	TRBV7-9	ASSFDLTGANYGYT
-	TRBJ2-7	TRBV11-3	ASSLRGLSYEQY
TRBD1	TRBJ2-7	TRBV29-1	SVTGGPYEQY
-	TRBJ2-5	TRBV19	ASSIGVGQETQY
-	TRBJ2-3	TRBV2	ASSDPRGMSGGALTDTQY
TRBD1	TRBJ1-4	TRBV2	ASRHKDRGQWTNEKLF
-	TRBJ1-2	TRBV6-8	ASSYSPPVINYGYT
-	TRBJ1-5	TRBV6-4	ASSAQGDNQPQH
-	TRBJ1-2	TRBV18	ASSPLFGGLMDGYT
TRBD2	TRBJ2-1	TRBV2	ASRGLWTSGIDEQF
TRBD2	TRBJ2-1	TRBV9	ASNKRGTDEQF
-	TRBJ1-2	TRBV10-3	AISEPRLNYGYT
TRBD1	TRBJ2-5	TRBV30	AWSGTGRETQY
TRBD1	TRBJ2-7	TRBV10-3	AISAVTGEYEQY
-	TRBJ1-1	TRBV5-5	ASTPRGGGARTEAF
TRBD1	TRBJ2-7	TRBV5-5	ASSYTGEEQY
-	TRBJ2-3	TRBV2	ASSAYSTDTQY
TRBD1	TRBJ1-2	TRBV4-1	ASSRRDRDYGYT
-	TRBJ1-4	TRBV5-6	ASSLGAGPNEKLF
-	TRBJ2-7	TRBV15	ATSPGQGPYEQY
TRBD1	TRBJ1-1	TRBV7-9	ASSPRDRGEMNTEAF
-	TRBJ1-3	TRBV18	ASSPGKGTYGNTIY
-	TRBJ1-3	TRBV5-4	ASSPVPSSGNTIY
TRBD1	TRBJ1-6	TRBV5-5	ASSLAGGYNSPLH
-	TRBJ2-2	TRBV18	ASSPLTEGTGELF
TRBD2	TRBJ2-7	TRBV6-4	ASSDTRGTSLTYEQY
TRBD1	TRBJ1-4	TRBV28	ASSFPSRGQEKLF
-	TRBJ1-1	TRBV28	ASRPQGKMNTEAF
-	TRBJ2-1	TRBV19	ASSPRPVNNEQF
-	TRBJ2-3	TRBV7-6	ASSLQPIAVTDTQY
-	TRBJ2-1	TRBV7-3	ASSPLGSGTYNEQF